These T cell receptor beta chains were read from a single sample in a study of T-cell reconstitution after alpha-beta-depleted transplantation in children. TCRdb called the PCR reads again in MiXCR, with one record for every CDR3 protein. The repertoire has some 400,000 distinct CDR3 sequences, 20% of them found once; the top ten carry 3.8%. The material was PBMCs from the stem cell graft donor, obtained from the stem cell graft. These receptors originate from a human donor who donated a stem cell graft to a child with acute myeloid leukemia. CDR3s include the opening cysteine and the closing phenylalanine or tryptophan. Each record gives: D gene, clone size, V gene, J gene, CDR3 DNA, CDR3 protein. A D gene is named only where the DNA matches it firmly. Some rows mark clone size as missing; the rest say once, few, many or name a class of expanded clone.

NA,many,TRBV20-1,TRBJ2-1,TGCAGTGCACAGGTGGGAACTAGAATGTGGTCCGGATCCTACAATGAGCAGTTCTTC,CSAQVGTRMWSGSYNEQFF
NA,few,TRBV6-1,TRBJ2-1,TGTGCCACCTGGCTGCGGGACGCTACGAATGAGCAGTTCTTC,CATWLRDATNEQFF
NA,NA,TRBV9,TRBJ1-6,TGTGCCAGCAGCCCCGACAGCGTTCCGTATTCACCCCTCCACTTT,CASSPDSVPYSPLHF
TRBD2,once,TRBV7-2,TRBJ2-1,TGTGCCAGCAGCCTCTCAGCGGGAGGGCCCAGTGAGCAGTTCTTC,CASSLSAGGPSEQFF
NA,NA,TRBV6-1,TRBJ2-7,TGTGCCAGCAGAAAAAAAGGGGGGGCTCTGGAGCAGTACTTC,CASRKKGGALEQYF
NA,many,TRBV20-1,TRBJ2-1,TGCAGTGCTAGAGTTGTAGGTGATGAGCAGTTCTTC,CSARVVGDEQFF
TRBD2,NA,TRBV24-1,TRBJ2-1,TGTGCCACCGAACTAGCGGGAGTACGCAATGAGCAGTTCTTC,CATELAGVRNEQFF
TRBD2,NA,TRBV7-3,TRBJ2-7,TGTGCCAGCAGCTTACGGGGAATGACTAGCGGGAGGACAGACGAGCAGTACTTC,CASSLRGMTSGRTDEQYF
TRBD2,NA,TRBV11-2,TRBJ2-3,TGTGCCAGCAGCTCCGTAGCGGGACTCGTCACTAGCACAGATACGCAGTATTTT,CASSSVAGLVTSTDTQYF
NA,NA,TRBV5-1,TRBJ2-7,TGCGCCAGCAGCTTGGGGGAGCGCGAGCAGTACTTC,CASSLGEREQYF
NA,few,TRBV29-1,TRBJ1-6,TGCAGCGAGGAACAACAGGTCTATAATTCACCCCTCCACTTT,CSEEQQVYNSPLHF
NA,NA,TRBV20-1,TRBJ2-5,TGCAGTGCTAGTCCGGAGGTGCACGACCAAGAGACCCAGTACTTC,CSASPEVHDQETQYF
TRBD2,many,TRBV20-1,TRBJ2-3,TGCAGTGCTAGGTCTTACAATGGACTAGCGGGAGATACGCAGTATTTT,CSARSYNGLAGDTQYF
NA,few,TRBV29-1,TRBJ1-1,TGCAGCGGGGAAACAGGGAAGAACACTGAAGCTTTCTTT,CSGETGKNTEAFF
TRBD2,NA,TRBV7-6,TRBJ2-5,TGTGCCAGCAGCTTAGCGCGGCGGGGGGGTGAGACCCAGTACTTC,CASSLARRGGETQYF
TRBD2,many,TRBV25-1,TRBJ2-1,TGTGCCAGCAGTGAAAGGAAGACTAGCGCGGACAATGAGCAGTTCTTC,CASSERKTSADNEQFF
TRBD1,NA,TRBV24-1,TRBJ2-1,TGTGCCACCAGTGATTTTCGGGGGACAGGGGCAGGGAGGAATGAGCAGTTCTTC,CATSDFRGTGAGRNEQFF
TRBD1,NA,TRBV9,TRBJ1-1,TGTGCCAGCAGCGCCCCAGGGGGACTCACTGAAGCTTTCTTT,CASSAPGGLTEAFF
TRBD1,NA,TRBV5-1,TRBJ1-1,TGCGCCAGCAGCTCTGGACAGGGGACTGAAGCTTTCTTT,CASSSGQGTEAFF
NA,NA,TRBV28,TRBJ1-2,TGTGCCAGCAGTTTATGGGAAAGGAAGACTTATGGCTACACCTTC,CASSLWERKTYGYTF
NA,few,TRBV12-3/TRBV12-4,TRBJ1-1,TGTGCCAGCAGTTGGGGTCAAGCCACTGAAGCTTTCTTT,CASSWGQATEAFF
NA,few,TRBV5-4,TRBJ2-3,TGTGCCAGCAGCTGGACAGTCTATAGCACAGATACGCAGTATTTT,CASSWTVYSTDTQYF
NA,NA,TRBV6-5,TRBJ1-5,TGTGCCAGCAGTTACTCCCACGGAAGCAATCAGCCCCAGCATTTT,CASSYSHGSNQPQHF
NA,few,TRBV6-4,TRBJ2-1,TGTGCCAGCAGTGTCAACCAGGGGAATGAGCAGTTCTTC,CASSVNQGNEQFF
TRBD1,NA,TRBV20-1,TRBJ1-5,TGCAGTGCCACGACAGGGCAAAGCAATCAGCCCCAGCATTTT,CSATTGQSNQPQHF
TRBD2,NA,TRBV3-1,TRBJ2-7,TGTGCCAGCAGCCAAGATAAGTCGGGAGGCTACGAGCAGTACTTC,CASSQDKSGGYEQYF
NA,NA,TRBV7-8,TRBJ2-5,TGTGCCAGCAGCTTAGGGAAGAGGGGAGAGACCCAGTACTTC,CASSLGKRGETQYF
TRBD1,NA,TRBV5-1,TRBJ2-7,TGCGCCAGCAGCTGGGGACAGTCAGATCTTGGCGAGCAGTACTTC,CASSWGQSDLGEQYF
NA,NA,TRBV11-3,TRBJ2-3,TGTGCCAGCAGCTCGGGTTACTCCTTAACAGATACGCAGTATTTT,CASSSGYSLTDTQYF
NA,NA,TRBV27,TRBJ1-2,TGTGCCAGCAGTTCATCGCCGTCCCCTAACTATGGCTACACCTTC,CASSSSPSPNYGYTF
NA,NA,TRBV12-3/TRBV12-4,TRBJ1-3,TGTGCCAGTGGAGGACCCTCTGGAAACACCATATATTTT,CASGGPSGNTIYF